These 5 T cell receptor beta chains share one sample of origin, sequenced in a study of stem cell transplantation in POMP-related autoinflammatory disease. Here immunoSEQ multiplex PCR was the method, and the copy in TCRdb shows in-frame clones only, minus some. The table lists some 68,000 clones, approximately 91% of them singletons. Sequenced here: CD4+ T cells from PBMCs, sampled after stem cell transplantation. The receptors originated from a human patient with POMP-related autoinflammation and immune dysregulation (PRAID). The graft donor may have contributed some T cells.

CDR3 sequence (DNA): TGTGCCAGCAGAGCGGGGCTAGCGGGGTACGAGCAGTACGTC. Encoded protein: CASRAGLAGYEQYV. This rearrangement joins TRBV5-5 to TRBJ2-7; 9 positions match TRBD2. Germline CDR1 is SGHKS and CDR2 is YYEKEE (reference sequence). The CDR3 is made up of 14 amino acids. With 5 bases clipped from V and 4 bases from J, the junction kept 7 bases outside the gene matches.

The V and J genes are TRBV18 and TRBJ1-1; D not resolved. Germline lookup yields CDR1 KGHSH and CDR2 LQKENI. CDR3 length: 13 amino acids. Trimming stripped 4 bases from V and 6 bases from J, with 12 bases between. CDR3 loop: CASSLDRLSEAFF. The CDR3 DNA reads as TGTGCCAGCTCACTAGACCGCCTTTCTGAAGCTTTCTTT.

This clone has just one count. The chain recombines TRBV5-4 with TRBJ2-2, with TRBD1 identical over 7 bases. Per the germline V gene, CDR1 is SGHNT and CDR2 is YYREEE (reference sequence). The junction had 8 bases not matched to a gene; V was cut back by 4 bases and J by 5 bases. This CDR3 has 15 amino acids. The CDR3 here is CASSKRQGRTGELFF. The CDR3 coding sequence is TGTGCCAGCAGCAAGAGACAGGGTCGGACCGGGGAGCTGTTTTTT.

This clone has just a few counts. The chain joins TRBV4-1 to TRBJ1-6; possible D gene TRBD1, 6 bases. The germline CDR1 and CDR2 sequences are MGHRA and YSYEKL. The CDR3 is 17 residues long. V was pared by 1 base and J by 7 bases, with 17 bases between. The CDR3 bases are TGCGCCAGCAGCCAAGCCCGGCCCAGGGGTGGCAATTCACCCCTCCACTTT. This encodes CASSQARPRGGNSPLHF.

The chain employs TRBV5-1 and TRBJ1-1; D is perhaps TRBD1 (6 bases). This CDR3 comprises 14 residues. V lost 4 bases and J lost 0, with 10 bases in between. CDR1 and CDR2 from the germline V gene are SGHRS and YFSETQ. This CDR3 reads CASSRQEMNTEAFF. The CDR3 DNA reads TGCGCCAGCAGCAGACAGGAGATGAACACTGAAGCTTTCTTT.